Detailed here is one T cell receptor beta chain. As yet, its antigen is unknown. MiXCR, run by TCRdb on the reads, gives a single entry per CDR3 protein. The repertoire includes about 180,000 distinct CDR3 sequences, about 20% of them detected once, and 20% to 30% sits in the top ten. The source of the sample is a study of T cell repertoires in cytomegalovirus infection. Study in general: Shared public TCR beta signatures pointed to both CMV infection and a matching HLA type. Notes on the study in general: Totalled public TCR beta family frequency picked out people who carried CMV plus the relevant HLA. Ex vivo responses were dominated by HLA-C-restricted CMV-specific TCR beta clonotypes.

Trimming took off 5 bases at V and 0 bases at J, with 11 bases between the two ends. The germline gives CDR1 SEHNR, CDR2 FQNEAQ (reference sequence). This CDR3 has 15 residues. The sequencing here drew on CD8+ T cells from cultured PBMCs, taken from culture after CMV antigen stimulation. The clonotype comes from a human donor in good health (CMV status not recorded). Some clones in this sample may be carry-over from other donors' samples. The chain joins TRBV7-9 to TRBJ2-1; D perhaps matches TRBD1 (6 bases). CDR3 bases: TGTGCCAGCAGCCCGTCCAGGGGCTCCTACAATGAGCAGTTCTTC. As protein: CASSPSRGSYNEQFF.